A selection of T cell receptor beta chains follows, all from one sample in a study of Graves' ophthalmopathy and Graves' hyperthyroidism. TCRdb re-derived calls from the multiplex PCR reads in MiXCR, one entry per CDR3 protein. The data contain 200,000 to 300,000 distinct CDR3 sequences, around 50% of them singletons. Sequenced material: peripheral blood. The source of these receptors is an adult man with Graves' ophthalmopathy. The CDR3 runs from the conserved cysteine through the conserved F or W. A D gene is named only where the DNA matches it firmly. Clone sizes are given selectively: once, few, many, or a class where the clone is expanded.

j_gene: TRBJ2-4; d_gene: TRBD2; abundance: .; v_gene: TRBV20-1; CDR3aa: CSARSSGINIQYF; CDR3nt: TGCAGTGCTAGATCTAGCGGGATAAACATTCAGTACTTC
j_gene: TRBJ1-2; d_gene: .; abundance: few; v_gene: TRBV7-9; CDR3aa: CASSLLEGHVYGYTF; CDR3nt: TGTGCCAGCAGCTTACTGGAGGGCCACGTCTATGGCTACACCTTC
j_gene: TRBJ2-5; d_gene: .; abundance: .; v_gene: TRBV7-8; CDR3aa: CASSLRGTQYF; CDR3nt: TGTGCCAGCAGCTTACGTGGGACCCAGTACTTC
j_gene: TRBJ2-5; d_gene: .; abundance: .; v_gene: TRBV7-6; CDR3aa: CASSLLGRQETQYF; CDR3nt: TGTGCCAGCAGCTTACTGGGGCGGCAAGAGACCCAGTACTTC
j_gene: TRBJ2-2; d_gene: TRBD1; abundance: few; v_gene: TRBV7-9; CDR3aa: CASSFDRGTNTGELFF; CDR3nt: TGTGCCAGCAGCTTCGACAGGGGGACGAACACCGGGGAGCTGTTTTTT
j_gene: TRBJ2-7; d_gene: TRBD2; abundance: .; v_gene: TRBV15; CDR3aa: CATSRVLAGGESYEQYF; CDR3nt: TGTGCCACCAGCAGAGTACTAGCGGGAGGTGAGTCCTACGAGCAGTACTTC
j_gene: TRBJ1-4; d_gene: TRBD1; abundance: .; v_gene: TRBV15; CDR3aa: CATSWDRVNEKLFF; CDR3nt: TGTGCCACCAGCTGGGACAGGGTTAATGAAAAACTGTTTTTT
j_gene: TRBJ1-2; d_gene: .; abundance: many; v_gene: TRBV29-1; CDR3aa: CSVLGDKYGYTF; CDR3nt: TGCAGCGTCCTGGGGGATAAGTATGGCTACACCTTC
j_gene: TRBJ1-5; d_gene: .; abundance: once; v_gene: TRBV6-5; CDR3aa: CASTPNGQAAGQPQHF; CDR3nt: TGTGCCAGCACCCCAAATGGTCAGGCCGCGGGTCAGCCCCAGCATTTT
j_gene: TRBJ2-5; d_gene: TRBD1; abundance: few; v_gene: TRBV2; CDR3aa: CASQGGQGQTQYF; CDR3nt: TGTGCCAGCCAAGGGGGACAGGGTCAGACCCAGTACTTC
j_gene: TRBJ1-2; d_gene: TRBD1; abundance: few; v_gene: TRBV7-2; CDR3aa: CARAAQGRIGYTF; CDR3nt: TGTGCCAGGGCGGCACAGGGGCGAATCGGCTACACCTTC
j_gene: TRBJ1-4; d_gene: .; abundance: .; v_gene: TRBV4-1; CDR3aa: CASSQTGNEKLFF; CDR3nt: TGCGCCAGCAGCCAAACTGGGAATGAAAAACTGTTTTTT
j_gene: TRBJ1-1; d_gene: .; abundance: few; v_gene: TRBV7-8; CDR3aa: CASSLMAGSEAFF; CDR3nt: TGTGCCAGCAGCTTAATGGCAGGGAGTGAAGCTTTCTTT
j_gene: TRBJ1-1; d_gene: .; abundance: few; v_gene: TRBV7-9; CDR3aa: CASSRNTRIASAEAFF; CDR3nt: TGTGCCAGCAGCCGAAACACCCGTATCGCGAGCGCTGAAGCTTTCTTT